This T cell receptor (beta chain) was sequenced for a study of response to subunit inactivated influenza vaccine. The trim removed 6 bases at V and 1 base at J, leaving 10 bases unmatched. This CDR3 has 17 amino acids. The germline V gene has CDR1 MNHEY and CDR2 SVGAGI. Study results and caveats: Few additional T cells are recruited per seasonal influenza vaccination, authors suggested.

TCRdb recomputed calls from the RT-PCR reads with MiXCR, one row per CDR3 protein. Of about 170,000 distinct CDR3 sequences listed, around 10% are singletons. A few counts support this clonotype. Its antigen is currently unknown. The chain is built from TRBV6-5 and TRBJ2-2, with 8 bases identical to TRBD2. The sequenced sample was CD8+ T cells sorted from PBMCs, obtained less than 25 months after vaccination. This TCR came from a man aged 45 to 75 who received an inactivated influenza vaccine. Written as DNA, the CDR3 is TGTGCCAGCAGCTTCACTAGCGGAATGCGGAACACCGGGGAGCTGTTTTTT. Its translation: CASSFTSGMRNTGELFF.